Here is one T cell receptor beta chain with its context. These data originate in a study of T cell responses to AZD1222 COVID-19 vaccine. CDR1 and CDR2 from the germline V gene are MNHEY and SVGAGI. Trimming left V 6 bases short and J 4 bases short, with 9 bases between. The CDR3 has 13 amino acids. Some clones are missing from TCRdb's copy, which holds only in-frame ones; the method was immunoSEQ multiplex PCR. This sample has 90,000 to 95,000 clones, with more than 75% found just once. The sequencing used peripheral blood, collected on day 0 of AZD1222 vaccination. J is TRBJ1-4 and V is TRBV6-5; D is undetermined. This TCR derives from an adult in good health. Here the CDR3 reads CASRRESNEKLFF. The CDR3, as DNA: TGTGCCAGCAGGCGTGAGAGTAATGAAAAACTGTTTTTT.